The 23 T cell receptor beta chains below all came from one sample that was sequenced in a study of patients and donors after allogeneic stem cell transplantation. TCRdb called the RT-PCR reads again in MiXCR, with one record for every CDR3 protein. The table has over 2,000 distinct CDR3 sequences, about 31% seen once. Sequenced input: blood, either unsorted or a sorted T cell fraction (not recorded which). The receptors were sampled from a human donor who was either an allogeneic HSCT recipient or a stem cell or donor lymphocyte infusion donor (not recorded which). It is not recorded whose cells these are; they may come from a transplant donor.

V and J are TRBV7-2 and TRBJ2-1; 7 bases match TRBD2. Germline loops: CDR1 SGHTA, CDR2 FQGNSA. The J segment lost 9 bases and the V segment lost 1 base, leaving 6 bases of the junction unmatched. The CDR3 totals 14 residues. Here the CDR3 DNA reads TGTGCCAGCAGCTTAGATGTTGCGGGGGTTGAGCAGTTCTTC. Translation gives CASSLDVAGVEQFF. Supplemented by reference TRBV7-2 and TRBJ2-1, the full variable domain reads GAGVSQSPSNKVTEKGKDVELRCDPISGHTALYWYRQSLGQGLEFLIYFQGNSAPDKSGLPSDRFSAERTGGSVSTLTIQRTQQEDSAVYLCASSLDVAGVEQFFGPGTRLTVL.

The sample holds a few counts of this clonotype. The V call is TRBV27, the J call TRBJ2-7, with D unresolved. The V gene lost 2 bases and the J gene lost 6 bases, with 8 bases spanning the gap. The CDR3 consists of 12 residues. Per germline, CDR1 MNHEY and CDR2 SMNVEV (reference sequence). For the CDR3, the DNA is TGTGCCAGCAGTTTAGCTAATGGCGAGCAGTACTTC. Translation: CASSLANGEQYF.

The chain uses TRBV6-1 and TRBJ2-3, with D tentatively TRBD1 or TRBD2 (6 bases each). V lost 4 bases, J lost 5 bases, and 16 bases lay in between. The CDR3 is 15 amino acids. Per the germline V gene, CDR1 is MNHNS and CDR2 is SASEGT. The CDR3 reads CASSATAGGGDTQYF. In DNA form, the CDR3 reads TGTGCCAGCAGTGCCACGGCCGGAGGGGGAGATACGCAGTATTTT.

This clonotype has a handful of counts. The CDR3 reads CASSLPGSGTGELFF. In nucleotides, the CDR3 is TGTGCCAGCAGCTTACCCGGTTCGGGCACCGGGGAGCTGTTTTTT. This rearrangement joins TRBV7-3 to TRBJ2-2; D is unresolved. V was clipped by 2 bases and J by 4 bases, with 11 bases between them. The length of the CDR3 is 15 residues. CDR1 is SGHTA and CDR2 is FQGTGA in the germline V gene.

V and J are TRBV11-1 and TRBJ2-1, with unresolved D. CDR3 length: 14 amino acids. Germline V gene lookup returns CDR1 SGHAT and CDR2 FQDESV (reference sequence). Between the trimmed V and J ends, which lost 0 bases and 8 bases, there was a span of 11 bases. The DNA of the CDR3 is TGTGCCAGCAGCTTAGCTAGTTGGAGCGATGAGCAGTTCTTC. This gives the protein CASSLASWSDEQFF. Full variable domain (rest looked up from reference TRBV11-1 and TRBJ2-1): EAEVAQSPRYKITEKSQAVAFWCDPISGHATLYWYRQILGQGPELLVQFQDESVVDDSQLPKDRFSAERLKGVDSTLKIQPAELGDSAMYLCASSLASWSDEQFFGPGTRLTVL.

The chain couples TRBV6-5 to TRBJ1-2; D is possibly TRBD1 (6 bases). Germline values: CDR1 MNHEY, CDR2 SVGAGI. This CDR3 has 13 amino acids. Trimming took 6 bases from V and 6 from J, leaving 14 bases between them. In nucleotides, the CDR3 is TGTGCCAGCAGCTTCGGACAGATGAATGGCTACACCTTC. Residues: CASSFGQMNGYTF.

This rearrangement joins TRBV29-1 to TRBJ1-1; TRBD1 agrees at 10 bases. There are 11 residues in the CDR3. The germline V gene has CDR1 SQVTM and CDR2 ANQGSEA. V was pared by 7 bases and J by 4 bases, with 0 bases of the junction left unmatched. CDR3 in amino acids: CSGDRGTEAFF. The CDR3 DNA reads as TGCAGCGGGGACAGGGGCACTGAAGCTTTCTTT.

A few counts support this clonotype. The chain's CDR3 is CASSSHRAGELFF. As DNA, the CDR3 is TGTGCCAGCAGCTCTCACAGGGCCGGGGAGCTGTTTTTT. The chain is built from TRBV7-2 and TRBJ2-2; TRBD1 might be the D (6 bases). CDR1 is SGHTA, CDR2 FQGNSA, per germline. V was pared by 4 bases and J by 6 bases, with 9 bases between. The CDR3 extends over 13 amino acids. The variable domain in full, completed from reference TRBV7-2 and TRBJ2-2, reads GAGVSQSPSNKVTEKGKDVELRCDPISGHTALYWYRQSLGQGLEFLIYFQGNSAPDKSGLPSDRFSAERTGGSVSTLTIQRTQQEDSAVYLCASSSHRAGELFFGEGSRLTVL.

The chain carries TRBV5-1 and TRBJ2-3, with 8 nucleotides matching TRBD1. J gave up 6 bases and V 4 bases, and 7 bases lay outside the gene matches. The CDR3 covers 14 residues. Germline assignment: CDR1 SGHRS and CDR2 YFSETQ. The CDR3 spells CASSLGQAKDTQYF. In DNA, the CDR3 is TGCGCCAGCAGCCTGGGACAGGCTAAGGATACGCAGTATTTT.

This clonotype was detected a few times. This chain joins TRBV7-2 and TRBJ2-1; D is perhaps TRBD1 or TRBD2 (5 bases each). The CDR3 sequence is 13 residues long. The ends were cut back, 4 bases at V and 7 bases at J, with 11 bases in the middle. CDR1 is SGHTA, CDR2 FQGNSA, per germline. The CDR3 region is CASSSGRANEQFF. The CDR3 DNA follows: TGTGCCAGCAGCTCGGGGCGAGCAAATGAGCAGTTCTTC. Using reference TRBV7-2 and TRBJ2-1 for the parts outside the CDR3, the full variable domain is GAGVSQSPSNKVTEKGKDVELRCDPISGHTALYWYRQSLGQGLEFLIYFQGNSAPDKSGLPSDRFSAERTGGSVSTLTIQRTQQEDSAVYLCASSSGRANEQFFGPGTRLTVL.

About this clonotype itself: A read error may produce the germline difference seen at one junction end. The chain couples TRBV11-3 to TRBJ2-5; D possibly corresponds to TRBD1 (6 bases). Germline CDR1 reads SGHNT; CDR2 reads YENEEA. The CDR3 sequence is 15 residues long. CDR3 DNA: TGTGCCAGCAGCCTCGGGACAACAGGAAGAGAGACCCAGGACTTC. Amino acids: CASSLGTTGRETQDF.

This clonotype is large within its sample. This chain links TRBV4-2 with TRBJ1-6, with 7 bases identical to TRBD1. Germline V CDR1 and CDR2: LGHNA, YNFKEQ. This CDR3 contains 17 residues. V was pared by 0 bases and J by 6 bases, with 8 bases of the junction left unmatched. CDR3 region: CASSQDRPGQLNSPLHF. CDR3 DNA sequence: TGTGCCAGCAGCCAAGATAGACCGGGACAGCTTAATTCACCCCTCCACTTT.

The chain recombines TRBV10-3 with TRBJ2-1; tentatively, D is TRBD2 (6 bases). The CDR3 extends over 14 amino acids. V was pared by 10 bases and J by 3 bases, with 16 bases between. Per germline, CDR1 ENHRY and CDR2 SYGVKD. CDR3 DNA: TGTGCCACTTTGGAGGGGTCGGGCTACAATGAGCAGTTCTTC. It specifies CATLEGSGYNEQFF.

CDR3: CATSRDEWGTQYF. Written as DNA, the CDR3 is TGTGCCACCAGCAGAGATGAGTGGGGGACCCAGTACTTC. J is TRBJ2-5 and V is TRBV15; D not certain. The CDR3 totals 13 residues. Germline V gives CDR1 LNHNV, CDR2 YYDKDF (reference sequence). V was trimmed by 0 bases and J by 7 bases, leaving 9 bases between them.

This clonotype appeared a few times. V and J are TRBV7-8 and TRBJ2-2; D may be TRBD1 (6 bases). Trimming left V 5 bases short and J 4 bases short, with 14 bases between. Germline V CDR1 and CDR2: SGHVS, FQNEAQ. The CDR3 sequence is 15 residues long. The CDR3 region has the DNA TGTGCCAGCAGCCTCAGGGGAAGAGGCACCGGGGAGCTGTTTTTT. Amino acid sequence: CASSLRGRGTGELFF.

CDR3 region: CASSLQGVTEAFF. The CDR3 DNA reads TGTGCCAGCAGTTTACAGGGAGTCACTGAAGCTTTCTTT. The chain employs TRBV12-3 or TRBV12-4 and TRBJ1-1; D perhaps matches TRBD1 (5 bases). The CDR3 is made up of 13 amino acids. Trimming took off 2 bases at V and 4 bases at J, with 8 bases between the two ends.

V usage is TRBV12-3 or TRBV12-4 and J usage is TRBJ2-7; 7 bases map to TRBD2. J lost 0 bases, V lost 5 bases, and 7 bases had no gene match. The CDR3 totals 15 residues. The CDR3 DNA is TGTGCCAGCAGTAGATGGGGAGGGAGCTCCTACGAGCAGTACTTC. Amino acid sequence: CASSRWGGSSYEQYF.

The rearrangement joins TRBV20-1 to TRBJ2-1; 9 bases fit TRBD2. Trimming took 0 bases from V and 9 from J; bases not matched to a gene: 12. The CDR3 extends over 16 amino acids. Germline values: CDR1 DFQATT, CDR2 SNEGSKA (reference sequence). The CDR3 region is CSARDSMVAGVAEQFF. CDR3 nucleotides: TGCAGTGCTAGAGATAGTATGGTAGCGGGAGTGGCTGAGCAGTTCTTC.

This clonotype is medium-sized (0.01 to 0.1%) in the sample. The chain is built from TRBV7-6 and TRBJ2-7; D is undetermined. Germline values: CDR1 SGHVS, CDR2 FNYEAQ. With 5 bases removed from V and 5 bases from J, the gap between germline ends came to 16 bases. There are 14 residues in the CDR3. The CDR3 nucleotides read TGTGCCAGCAGCCTCGACGGATCTGGCGACGAGCAGTACTTC. Residues: CASSLDGSGDEQYF.

V gene TRBV12-3 or TRBV12-4 combines with J gene TRBJ2-1; 10 bases agree with TRBD2. With 6 bases clipped from V and 15 bases from J, the junction kept 11 bases outside the gene matches. The CDR3 loop spans 13 amino acids. For the CDR3, the DNA is TGTGCCAGCAGACTCACAGCGGGAGGGGAGGTGTTCTTC. Its protein is CASRLTAGGEVFF.

This clonotype came up a few times. The gene calls are TRBV11-2 and TRBJ2-1; D gene unclear. CDR3 length equals 14 residues. The V and J ends lost 4 bases and 8 bases respectively, with 15 bases between them. CDR1 is SGHAT, CDR2 FQNNGV, per germline. CDR3 in amino acids: CASSSQNRVDEQFF. Written as DNA, the CDR3 is TGTGCCAGCAGCTCCCAAAACCGCGTGGATGAGCAGTTCTTC.

V gene TRBV15 combines with J gene TRBJ1-1, with 10 bases fitting TRBD1. Germline values: CDR1 LNHNV, CDR2 YYDKDF (reference sequence). J lost 1 base, V lost 3 bases, and 2 bases had no gene match. CDR3 length equals 15 residues. The CDR3 DNA is TGTGCCACCAGCAGGGGACAGGGGCCGAACACTGAAGCTTTCTTT. Protein product: CATSRGQGPNTEAFF. The entire variable domain, with the rest obtained from reference TRBV15 and TRBJ1-1, is as follows: DAMVIQNPRYQVTQFGKPVTLSCSQTLNHNVMYWYQQKSSQAPKLLFHYYDKDFNNEADTPDNFQSRRPNTSFCFLDIRSPGLGDTAMYLCATSRGQGPNTEAFFGQGTRLTVV.

In DNA, the CDR3 is TGTGCCAGCAGCACAACCTCTTTGGGAAAGAGTGGCTACACCTTC. It specifies CASSTTSLGKSGYTF. The chain links TRBV2 to TRBJ1-2; D remains ambiguous. Germline V gives CDR1 SNHLY, CDR2 FYNNEI. V shed 6 bases and J shed 7 bases, with 21 bases lying between them. The CDR3 sequence is 15 residues long.